The present TCR beta chain was sequenced within a study of T cells in Graves' hyperthyroidism and ophthalmopathy. Study-wide results and caveats: Among clonotypes expanded in thyroid above 0.001, most were also found in blood.

An absence of ophthalmopathy progression within 18 months meant stable Graves' hyperthyroidism. From more than 9 ml of fresh peripheral blood, PBMCs were isolated. Germline loops: CDR1 GTSNPN, CDR2 SVGIG (reference sequence). CDR3 length equals 15 residues. V was shortened by 3 bases and J by 8 bases, with 17 bases between the two germline ends. What was amplified from RNA transcripts were TCR beta CDR3 regions. The HTBI primer set drove a first-round RT-PCR of the TCR CDR3. TCRdb redid the calling of the multiplex PCR reads with MiXCR, one entry per CDR3 protein. The sample lists over 450,000 distinct CDR3 sequences; under 15% were seen once. This clonotype was observed at least ten times. Its matching antigen is unknown.

The chain is built from TRBV30 and TRBJ1-6; the D gene is possibly TRBD1 (5 bases). Sequencing was performed on blood. The clonotype comes from a woman aged 18-29 years with Graves' hyperthyroidism. CDR3 DNA sequence: TGTGCCTGGAGCCATGTGCGGGGCCGAGATTCACCCCTCCACTTT. Protein product: CAWSHVRGRDSPLHF. The full variable domain, rest sourced from reference TRBV30 and TRBJ1-6, is SQTIHQWPATLVQPVGSPLSLECTVEGTSNPNLYWYRQAAGRGLQLLFYSVGIGQISSEVPQNLSASRPQDRQFILSSKKLLLSDSGFYLCAWSHVRGRDSPLHFGNGTRLTVT.